What follows are 17 T cell receptor beta chains derived from one specimen sequenced in a study of cytomegalovirus exposure and HLA in healthy donors. Clones were read by immunoSEQ multiplex PCR, and TCRdb kept only the in-frame ones, dropping some. Of over 150,000 clones listed, around 90% are singletons. Material: PBMCs. Receptors were obtained from a woman in her late teens or twenties in good health and CMV-seropositive.

This clone came up once. This chain uses TRBV6-5 with TRBJ1-5; 8 bases agree with TRBD1. Germline lookup yields CDR1 MNHEY and CDR2 SVGAGI. The CDR3 has 15 amino acids. Germline trimming cut 6 bases from V and 0 bases from J; bases unmatched to any gene: 4. The CDR3 loop is CASSRTGNSNQPQHF. The DNA of the CDR3 is TGTGCCAGCAGCCGGACAGGGAATAGCAATCAGCCCCAGCATTTT.

This clone has only a few counts. The chain has TRBV9 and TRBJ1-2, with 8 nucleotides matching TRBD1. The germline gives CDR1 SGDLS, CDR2 YYNGEE. V lost 4 bases and J lost 3; bases outside the gene matches: 8. There are 15 residues in the CDR3. CDR3 in DNA: TGTGCCAGCAGCCTACATCCGGGACAGGACTATGGCTACACCTTC. It codes for CASSLHPGQDYGYTF.

This chain links TRBV9 with TRBJ2-2, with 9 bases aligning to TRBD2. CDR1 and CDR2 from the germline V gene are SGDLS and YYNGEE. Losses at the gene ends were 3 bases for V and 4 bases for J; bases not matched to a gene: 4. The CDR3 runs 15 residues. As DNA, the CDR3 is TGTGCCAGCAGCGCAGCGGGAGGTGGCACCGGGGAGCTGTTTTTT. This codes for CASSAAGGGTGELFF.

This clone is a singleton in its sample. V usage is TRBV27 and J usage is TRBJ2-1; possible D gene TRBD1, 7 bases. Germline CDR1 reads MNHEY; CDR2 reads SMNVEV (reference sequence). The CDR3 has 15 amino acids. Trimming shortened V by 7 bases and J by 7 bases, and 20 bases separated the two germline ends. For the CDR3, the DNA is TGTGCCAGCAAAACTCGGACAGGCCGGGGGAATGAGCAGTTCTTC. Protein sequence: CASKTRTGRGNEQFF.

The rearrangement joins TRBV2 to TRBJ2-3, with 8 bases that match TRBD2. The CDR3 runs 15 residues. Germline CDR1 reads SNHLY; CDR2 reads FYNNEI. V lost 11 bases to trimming and J lost 0 bases; unmatched junction nucleotides: 10. CDR3 sequence: CAALPGGSSTDTQYF. CDR3 DNA sequence: TGTGCCGCTCTACCGGGGGGGAGTAGCACAGATACGCAGTATTTT.

This sequence joins TRBV12-5 and TRBJ1-5, with 9 bases identical to TRBD1. V shed 7 bases and J 6 bases; nucleotides not matched to a gene: 7. Germline V lookup: CDR1 LGHNT, CDR2 FRNRAP. This CDR3 is built from 14 residues. This chain's CDR3 is CASAKTGGGQPQHF. The CDR3 DNA is TGTGCTAGTGCCAAAACAGGGGGCGGTCAGCCCCAGCATTTT.

The genes are TRBV6-1 and TRBJ2-6; 10 nucleotides line up with TRBD1. Germline trimming cut 4 bases from V and 0 bases from J; bases unmatched to any gene: 3. This CDR3 spans 17 amino acids. Per germline, CDR1 MNHNS and CDR2 SASEGT. CDR3 DNA sequence: TGTGCCAGCAGTGGGACAGGGGGACGCTCTGGGGCCAACGTCCTGACTTTC. Protein product: CASSGTGGRSGANVLTF.

The gene calls are TRBV4-1 and TRBJ1-3; TRBD1 is a possible D gene (5 bases). Trimming removed 3 bases at V and 0 bases at J, with 12 bases between. The CDR3 consists of 16 residues. In germline, CDR1 is MGHRA, CDR2 YSYEKL. CDR3 nucleotides: TGCGCCAGCAGCCAGTCCGGCGGGGGCTCTGGAAACACCATATATTTT. This translates into CASSQSGGGSGNTIYF.

The chain recombines TRBV6-5 with TRBJ1-4, with TRBD1 matching over 8 bases. V was clipped by 6 bases and J by 7 bases; unmatched bases: 10. CDR3 length: 15 residues. CDR1 MNHEY and CDR2 SVGAGI come from the germline V gene. CDR3: CASSRSTGVGEKLFF. In DNA form, the CDR3 reads TGTGCCAGCAGCCGGTCGACAGGGGTTGGTGAAAAACTGTTTTTT.

The V gene is TRBV6-1, the J gene TRBJ2-5; 11 bases align to TRBD2. J lost 1 base, V lost 1 base, and 2 bases had no gene match. Germline CDR1 reads MNHNS; CDR2 reads SASEGT. This CDR3 is built from 16 residues. The DNA for the CDR3 is TGTGCCAGCAGTGAAGGTAGCGGGGGGGCCCAAGAGACCCAGTACTTC. Protein product: CASSEGSGGAQETQYF.

The chain employs TRBV4-2 and TRBJ2-2; 9 nucleotides align to TRBD2. The ends lost 0 bases at V and 8 bases at J; junction bases unmatched: 7. This CDR3 comprises 16 residues. Germline CDR1 and CDR2: LGHNA and YNFKEQ. The CDR3 here is CASSQDWERGAGELFF. CDR3 nucleotides: TGTGCCAGCAGCCAAGATTGGGAGCGGGGGGCTGGGGAGCTGTTTTTT.

This chain joins TRBV19 and TRBJ2-1; possibly TRBD1 for D (6 bases). The V end lost 1 base, the J end lost 2 bases, and 15 bases lay between the germline ends. The CDR3 spans 17 residues. The germline gives CDR1 LNHDA, CDR2 SQIVND (reference sequence). The CDR3 here is CASSIGPLQGTYNEQFF. The DNA for the CDR3 is TGTGCCAGTAGTATAGGCCCGTTACAGGGAACCTACAATGAGCAGTTCTTC.

The genes are TRBV15 and TRBJ2-7, with D maybe TRBD2 (6 bases). Germline V gives CDR1 LNHNV, CDR2 YYDKDF (reference sequence). Trimming left V 4 bases short and J 6 bases short, with 13 bases between. The CDR3 contains 13 residues. CDR3 protein: CATSTTRAAEQYF. DNA for the CDR3: TGTGCCACCAGCACGACTAGGGCGGCCGAGCAGTACTTC.

The chain is built from TRBV5-1 and TRBJ2-7, with 9 positions matching TRBD1. CDR3 length: 14 residues. CDR1 and CDR2 (germline): SGHRS, YFSETQ. The ends lost 0 bases at V and 3 bases at J; junction bases unmatched: 1. CDR3 in DNA: TGCGCCAGCAGCTTGGGGACAGGGGTCTACGAGCAGTACTTC. Its translation: CASSLGTGVYEQYF.

CDR3 sequence: CASSEVSEAFF. The CDR3 bases are TGTGCCAGCAGTGAAGTCAGTGAAGCTTTCTTT. The chain combines TRBV6-1 with TRBJ1-1; D is ambiguous. Germline CDR1 MNHNS, CDR2 SASEGT. V lost 1 base and J lost 7, with 4 bases in between. The CDR3 runs 11 residues.

On this clone: Other DNA sequences from this sample encode an identical CDR3 as well. The genes are TRBV28 and TRBJ2-7; 7 bases are a match to TRBD1. The junction had 8 bases not matched to a gene; V was cut back by 5 bases and J by 7 bases. The CDR3 is 13 amino acids. The V gene's germline CDR1 is MDHEN and CDR2 SYDVKM. In DNA, the CDR3 is TGTGCCAGCAGTCTTACAGGGGTTTATGAGCAGTACTTC. Amino acid sequence: CASSLTGVYEQYF.

This sequence joins TRBV5-1 and TRBJ2-3; D perhaps matches TRBD2 (5 bases). Germline values: CDR1 SGHRS, CDR2 YFSETQ. V lost 8 bases and J 4 bases, leaving 11 bases between the germline ends. This CDR3 contains 12 residues. The CDR3 loop is CASNGAADTQYF. CDR3 nucleotide sequence: TGCGCCAGTAACGGAGCGGCAGATACGCAGTATTTT.